This T cell receptor (beta chain) was captured in a study of control samples from healthy donors and cancer patients. In germline, CDR1 is SGHVS, CDR2 FNYEAQ. This CDR3 contains 19 residues. Trimming stripped 5 bases from V and 0 bases from J, with 20 bases between. This table comes from immunoSEQ multiplex PCR, and its TCRdb copy is limited to in-frame clones, with some not included. The data contain tens of thousands of clones, approximately 93% of them singletons. This sequence joins TRBV7-6 and TRBJ2-6; no reliable D call. The clonotype comes from a woman between 40 and 50 years old with lung cancer. Sequenced input: PBMCs. The CDR3 DNA sequence: TGTGCCAGCAGCGCCTCGGACGTCTCTTGGCCCTCTGGGGCCAACGTCCTGACTTTC. Protein product: CASSASDVSWPSGANVLTF.